This entry concerns a single T cell receptor beta chain. Its antigen is still unknown. These data belong to a study of T-cell memory formation after mild COVID-19. Whole-study findings and limits: Clones that contracted from day 15 to 85 had balanced CD4/CD8; later expanders were CD4+ biased. Mostly located in CM and EM were contracting CD4+ clones, with contracting CD8+ clones located in EMRA.

TCR alpha and TCR beta cDNA libraries carrying sample barcodes and UMIs were produced by 5'RACE using constant-segment primers. A single record per CDR3 protein comes from TCRdb applying MiXCR to the 5' RACE reads. The sample includes 200,000 or so distinct CDR3 sequences, approximately 16% of them seen just once. V dropped 5 bases and J dropped 6; count of bases not matched to a gene: 4. The CDR3 consists of 12 residues. Germline V gene sequence: CDR1 SEHNR, CDR2 FQNEAQ (reference sequence). The V gene is TRBV7-9, the J gene TRBJ2-7, with 7 bases aligning to TRBD1. Sequencing was done on a sample of PBMCs or a T cell subset sorted from them (not recorded which). This receptor was taken from an adult woman who had mild COVID-19 (a few samples of this study predate the infection). Cell type and time point are not known. CDR3 residues: CASSPRQGEQYF. CDR3 DNA: TGTGCCAGCAGCCCAAGACAGGGCGAGCAGTACTTC.